This T cell receptor (beta chain) was profiled in a study of cytomegalovirus exposure and HLA in healthy donors. Note on this clone: What it recognizes is unknown.

The PCR ran on 60 Vbeta and 13 Jbeta primers. The table came from immunoSEQ multiplex PCR; TCRdb's copy has only in-frame clones and leaves some out. The data show over 150,000 clones, with around 77% seen just once and around 3.5% held by the top ten. General study results and limits: Overall, approximately 150 TCR beta chains were annotated as cytomegalovirus-associated. Most subjects' HLA-A and HLA-B alleles were reportedly predicted from TCR beta sequences.

Looked up from germline, CDR1 is SQVTM and CDR2 is ANQGSEA. Trimming cost V 0 bases and J 1 base, with 9 bases left between them. The CDR3 length is 15 residues. The chain recombines TRBV29-1 with TRBJ2-2, with TRBD2 as a possible D gene (5 bases). Material for sequencing was PBMCs. The receptor's source is a man aged 25-40 years in good health and CMV-seropositive. The CDR3 sequence is CSVEDFRENTGELFF. The CDR3 DNA reads as TGCAGCGTTGAAGATTTTCGGGAGAACACCGGGGAGCTGTTTTTT.